This TCR beta chain was retrieved from a study of T-cell memory formation after mild COVID-19. In germline, CDR1 is LNHDA, CDR2 SQIVND (reference sequence). Trimming stripped 5 bases from V and 2 bases from J, with 12 bases between. The CDR3 extends over 14 amino acids. A few counts support this clonotype. MiXCR, run by TCRdb on the 5' RACE reads, gives a single entry per CDR3 protein. Of 470,000 or so distinct CDR3 sequences listed, roughly 18% are singletons. The sequencing sample was made of PBMCs or a T cell subset sorted from them (not recorded which). J is TRBJ1-1 and V is TRBV19, with D unclear. This clonotype was sampled from a man aged 18-30 years who had mild COVID-19 (a few samples of this study predate the infection). Cell type and time point are not known. The CDR3 coding sequence is TGTGCCAGTAGTGGCATTCCCTCCAACACTGAAGCTTTCTTT. As protein: CASSGIPSNTEAFF. The full variable domain, in which reference TRBV19 and TRBJ1-1 provide the parts outside the CDR3, is DGGITQSPKYLFRKEGQNVTLSCEQNLNHDAMYWYRQDPGQGLRLIYYSQIVNDFQKGDIAEGYSVSREKKESFPLTVTSAQKNPTAFYLCASSGIPSNTEAFFGQGTRLTVV.